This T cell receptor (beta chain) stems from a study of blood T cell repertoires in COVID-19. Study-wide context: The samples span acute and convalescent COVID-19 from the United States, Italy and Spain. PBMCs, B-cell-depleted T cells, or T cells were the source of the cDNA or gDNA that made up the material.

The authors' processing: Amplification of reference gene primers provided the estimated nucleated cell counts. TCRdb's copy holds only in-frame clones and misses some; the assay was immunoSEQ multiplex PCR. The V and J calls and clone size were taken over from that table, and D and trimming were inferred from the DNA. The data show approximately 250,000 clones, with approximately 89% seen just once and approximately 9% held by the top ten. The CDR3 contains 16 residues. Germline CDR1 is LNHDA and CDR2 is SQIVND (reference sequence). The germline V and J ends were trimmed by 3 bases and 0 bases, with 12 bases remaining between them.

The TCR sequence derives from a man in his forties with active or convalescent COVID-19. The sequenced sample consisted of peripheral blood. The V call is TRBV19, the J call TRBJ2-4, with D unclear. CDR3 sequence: CASSILTSLAKNIQYF. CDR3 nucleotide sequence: TGTGCCAGTAGTATTCTGACATCCCTAGCCAAAAACATTCAGTACTTC.